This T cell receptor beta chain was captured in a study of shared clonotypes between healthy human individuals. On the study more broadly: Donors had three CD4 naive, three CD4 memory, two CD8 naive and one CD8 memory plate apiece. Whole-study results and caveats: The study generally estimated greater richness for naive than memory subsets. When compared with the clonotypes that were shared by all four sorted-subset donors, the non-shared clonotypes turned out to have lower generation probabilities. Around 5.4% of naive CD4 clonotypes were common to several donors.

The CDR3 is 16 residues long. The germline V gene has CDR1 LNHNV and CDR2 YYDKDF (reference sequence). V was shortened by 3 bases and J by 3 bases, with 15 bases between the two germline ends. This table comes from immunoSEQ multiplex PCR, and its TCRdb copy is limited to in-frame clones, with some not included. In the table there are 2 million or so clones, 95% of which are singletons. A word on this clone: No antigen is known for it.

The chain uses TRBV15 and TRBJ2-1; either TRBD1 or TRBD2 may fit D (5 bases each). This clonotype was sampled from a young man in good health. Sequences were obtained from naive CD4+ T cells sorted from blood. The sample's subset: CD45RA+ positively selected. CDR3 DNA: TGTGCCACCAGCAGGACCCGGGACGTTAGCTACAATGAGCAGTTCTTC. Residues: CATSRTRDVSYNEQFF.